These T cell receptor beta chains were read from a single sample in a study of T cell responses to AZD1222 COVID-19 vaccine. Generated by immunoSEQ multiplex PCR, the TCRdb table keeps only in-frame clones and is missing some. The table lists 120,000 or so clones, about 90% of them singletons. The sample in question was peripheral blood, obtained on day 0 of AZD1222 vaccination. The receptors originated from an adult in good health. The CDR3 runs from the conserved cysteine through the conserved F or W. The D gene is left open where the match is weak. The size field is filled for only some rows; it gives once, few, many or a size class.

>TRBV28|14|TRBJ1-5|NA|NA
TGTGCCAGCAGGGGGGGATGGGGCTACCAGCCCCAGCATTTT
CASRGGWGYQPQHF
>TRBV10-1|17|TRBJ2-3|NA|TRBD2
TGCGCCAGCAGTGCTCCCGGACTAGCGGGTAGCACAGATACGCAGTATTTT
CASSAPGLAGSTDTQYF
>TRBV27|12|TRBJ2-7|NA|NA
TGTGCCAGCAGGAACTGGTTGGGCGAGCAGTACTTC
CASRNWLGEQYF
>TRBV18|15|TRBJ1-1|NA|NA
TGTGCCAGCTCGACGGAACAGTGGGCAAACACTGAAGCTTTCTTT
CASSTEQWANTEAFF
>TRBV7-9|12|TRBJ2-7|NA|NA
TGTGCCAGCAGCTTAGCGTTCGACGAGCAGTACTTC
CASSLAFDEQYF
>TRBV9|13|TRBJ2-2|NA|NA
TGTGCCAGCAGCGAACAGAGCACCGGGGAGCTGTTTTTT
CASSEQSTGELFF
>TRBV25-1|15|TRBJ1-1|NA|NA
TGTGCCAGCAGAACTGACGGGCACCGAGGACCTGAAGCTTTCTTT
CASRTDGHRGPEAFF
>TRBV2|15|TRBJ2-5|NA|NA
TGTGCCAGCGGCTTTAGCGGACACGCCTGGAGGACCCAGTACTTC
CASGFSGHAWRTQYF
>TRBV2|14|TRBJ1-2|NA|NA
TGTGCCAGCAGTGAAAGGGCAGGCGCCTATGGCTACACCTTC
CASSERAGAYGYTF
>TRBV30|13|TRBJ1-2|NA|NA
TGTGCCTGGACCCCCGGACCGCTCTATGGCTACACCTTC
CAWTPGPLYGYTF
>TRBV27|17|TRBJ1-6|NA|NA
TGTGCCAGCAGTTTGCGGACCGGGAGCTCCTATAATTCACCCCTCCACTTT
CASSLRTGSSYNSPLHF
>TRBV7-2|16|TRBJ2-1|NA|TRBD1
TGTGCCAGCAGCTCTTCTTGGGTTGGGACAGGGAATGAGCAGTTCTTC
CASSSSWVGTGNEQFF
>TRBV6-6|14|TRBJ2-1|few|TRBD1
TGTGCCAGCAGCCTAGGGGGCGGTTACAATGAGCAGTTCTTC
CASSLGGGYNEQFF
>TRBV18|12|TRBJ1-5|once|NA
TGTGCCAGCTCACCCCGAAATCAGCCCCAGCATTTT
CASSPRNQPQHF
>TRBV28|16|TRBJ1-3|NA|NA
TGTGCCAGCAGTCCCTCCCCCTACAGGGCTGGAAACACCATATATTTT
CASSPSPYRAGNTIYF
>TRBV19|14|TRBJ2-2|few|NA
TGTGCCAGTAGTATCCTCCCAGGGACCGGGGAGCTGTTTTTT
CASSILPGTGELFF
>TRBV5-4|15|TRBJ1-1|NA|TRBD1
TGTGCCAGCAGCTCAACAGGGGTAGGTGGATCTGAAGCTTTCTTT
CASSSTGVGGSEAFF
>TRBV7-3|14|TRBJ1-1|NA|NA
TGTGCCAGCAGCTCAGACAGGACGGGAACTGAAGCTTTCTTT
CASSSDRTGTEAFF
>TRBV27|12|TRBJ1-5|NA|NA
TGTGCCAGCGGGGCTCGGGAGGAGCCCCAGCATTTT
CASGAREEPQHF
>TRBV19|14|TRBJ1-1|NA|NA
TGTGCCAGTAGTGGTGGACACCCAACGGCTGAAGCTTTCTTT
CASSGGHPTAEAFF
>TRBV11-3|17|TRBJ2-2|NA|TRBD1
TGTGCCAGCAGCTCTGACAGGGGGCTAGTGGACACCGGGGAGCTGTTTTTT
CASSSDRGLVDTGELFF
>TRBV3-1/TRBV3-2|15|TRBJ2-1|NA|NA
TGTGCCAGCAGCCAAGGCCGGGTCGGCGGCAATGAGCAGTTCTTC
CASSQGRVGGNEQFF